The clone carrying this T cell receptor beta chain has more than one count but fewer than ten. The antigen is not known. The source of the sample is a study of blood T cells in healthy people across ages. Study results and caveats: Diversity figures based on one million T cells were deemed too low. Both higher diversity and more naive CD4+ cells marked long-lived donors when set against aged donors.

CDR1 is MNHNS, CDR2 SASEGT, per germline. V dropped 5 bases and J dropped 2 bases, with 15 bases sitting between them. CDR3 length: 15 amino acids. Next came a second PCR, run for about 7 to 12 cycles, which used a sample-barcoded 5' primer along with a J-beta primer mix. TCRdb recomputed calls from the 5' RACE reads with MiXCR, one row per CDR3 protein. The table lists about 830,000 distinct CDR3 sequences, 55% to 70% of them singletons. The clonotype was recovered from a man aged 25-45 years in good health. The source material was blood. The chain joins TRBV6-1 to TRBJ1-2; D is perhaps TRBD1 (5 bases). Here the CDR3 DNA reads TGTGCCAGCAGTAAGTACGACAGCGCCAACTATGGCTACACCTTC. Translated, it gives CASSKYDSANYGYTF.